This is a list of T cell receptor beta chains from one sample in a study of T cell responses to AZD1222 COVID-19 vaccine. Assay: immunoSEQ multiplex PCR; the TCRdb copy retains only in-frame clones and omits some. Of more than 95,000 clones in the sample, around nine tenths were seen once. This specimen consisted of peripheral blood, obtained on day 0 of AZD1222 vaccination. These TCRs come from an adult in good health. Each CDR3 is given with its conserved first and last residue. Each record gives: J gene, D gene, clone size, V gene, CDR3 protein, CDR3 DNA. The D gene is left open where the match is weak. Not every row has a clone size; where given, it reads once, few, many or a size class.

TRBJ2-2,TRBD1,-,TRBV7-9,CAKRDREGTGELFF,TGTGCCAAGAGGGACAGGGAAGGAACCGGGGAGCTGTTTTTT
TRBJ2-7,-,-,TRBV5-6,CASSLGYEQYF,TGTGCCAGCAGCTTGGGCTACGAGCAGTACTTC
TRBJ2-2,-,-,TRBV5-1,CASSLDYNTGELFF,TGCGCCAGCAGCTTGGACTACAACACCGGGGAGCTGTTTTTT
TRBJ2-3,-,-,TRBV18,CASSPRTSTDTQYF,TGTGCCAGCTCACCAAGGACTAGCACAGATACGCAGTATTTT
TRBJ1-2,TRBD1,-,TRBV5-5,CASSLSGRGSYGYTF,TGTGCCAGCAGCTTGTCGGGCAGGGGGTCTTATGGCTACACCTTC
TRBJ2-7,-,-,TRBV6-5,CASSRGLHYEQYF,TGTGCCAGCAGTAGAGGACTACACTACGAGCAGTACTTC
TRBJ1-5,TRBD1,once,TRBV19,CARSKTTGTRNQPQHF,TGTGCCAGAAGTAAAACGACAGGGACCCGCAATCAGCCCCAGCATTTT
TRBJ2-5,-,-,TRBV25-1,CASSDTGTQYF,TGTGCCAGCAGTGACACCGGGACCCAGTACTTC
TRBJ2-5,TRBD2,-,TRBV4-2,CASSQGASGIRETQYF,TGTGCCAGCAGCCAAGGGGCTAGCGGGATACGGGAGACCCAGTACTTC
TRBJ1-4,-,once,TRBV7-2,CATSLGTNEKLFF,TGTGCCACCAGCTTGGGGACTAATGAAAAACTGTTTTTT
TRBJ1-2,-,-,TRBV5-4,CASSPRDGSYGYTF,TGTGCCAGCAGCCCTCGGGACGGATCCTATGGCTACACCTTC
TRBJ1-2,-,-,TRBV20-1,CRGDYGYTF,TGCCGAGGGGACTATGGCTACACCTTC
TRBJ2-7,-,-,TRBV27,CASSLSVRASEQYF,TGTGCCAGCAGTTTATCGGTCAGGGCAAGCGAGCAGTACTTC
TRBJ2-7,TRBD1,-,TRBV5-1,CASSYLQGAGEQYF,TGCGCCAGCAGCTATCTTCAGGGGGCCGGGGAGCAGTACTTC
TRBJ2-7,-,-,TRBV19,CASSIVEGARYEQYF,TGTGCCAGTAGTATAGTGGAGGGGGCAAGGTACGAGCAGTACTTC
TRBJ1-3,-,-,TRBV7-9,CASSLGIGGNTIYF,TGTGCCAGCAGCTTAGGGATAGGAGGAAACACCATATATTTT
TRBJ2-5,-,-,TRBV7-2,CASTPRRTQETQYF,TGTGCCAGCACCCCTAGGCGTACCCAAGAGACCCAGTACTTC
TRBJ2-3,TRBD2,-,TRBV27,CASSLQLAGSTDTQYF,TGTGCCAGCAGTTTACAGCTAGCGGGTAGCACAGATACGCAGTATTTT
TRBJ2-7,TRBD2,-,TRBV6-5,CASSYSGLASSYEQYF,TGTGCCAGCAGTTACTCGGGACTAGCCAGCTCCTACGAGCAGTACTTC
TRBJ2-7,-,-,TRBV9,CASGRSRGGSEQYF,TGTGCCAGCGGGAGGTCCAGAGGGGGGAGCGAGCAGTACTTC
TRBJ1-4,-,-,TRBV5-1,CASSLETGKNEKLFF,TGCGCCAGCAGCTTAGAAACAGGCAAGAATGAAAAACTGTTTTTT
TRBJ2-7,-,-,TRBV28,CASSFPTREQYF,TGTGCCAGCAGTTTCCCAACGCGAGAGCAGTACTTC
TRBJ1-2,TRBD1,once,TRBV19,CASSAGTGPGYTF,TGTGCCAGTAGCGCCGGGACAGGGCCCGGCTACACCTTC
TRBJ1-1,-,-,TRBV28,CATAVRINTEAFF,TGTGCCACCGCCGTCCGTATTAACACTGAAGCTTTCTTT
TRBJ2-5,-,few,TRBV7-9,CASSLRGGTEETQYF,TGTGCCAGCAGCCTAAGGGGAGGAACAGAAGAGACCCAGTACTTC
TRBJ2-1,-,-,TRBV7-8,CASSSDRYNEQFF,TGTGCCAGCAGCTCGGACAGATACAATGAGCAGTTCTTC
TRBJ2-3,TRBD1,once,TRBV19,CASSGQGAAGGDTQYF,TGTGCCAGTAGCGGCCAGGGGGCGGCTGGAGGAGATACGCAGTATTTT
TRBJ1-1,-,-,TRBV6-5,CASSYARTDTEAFF,TGTGCCAGCAGTTACGCACGGACGGATACTGAAGCTTTCTTT
TRBJ2-5,TRBD2,-,TRBV7-9,CASSEGLARETQYF,TGTGCCAGCAGCGAGGGACTAGCACGGGAGACCCAGTACTTC
TRBJ1-2,-,-,TRBV2,CASSEEDRTVYGYTF,TGTGCCAGCAGTGAAGAAGACAGGACGGTCTATGGCTACACCTTC
TRBJ2-7,TRBD2,-,TRBV7-2,CASSLGLGSGVGKQYF,TGTGCCAGCAGCTTAGGGTTGGGTAGCGGGGTAGGGAAGCAGTACTTC
TRBJ2-2,-,-,TRBV20-1,CSVANTGELFF,TGCAGTGTCGCGAACACCGGGGAGCTGTTTTTT
TRBJ2-2,TRBD2,few,TRBV5-5,CASSIGLAGLTGELFF,TGTGCCAGCAGCATAGGACTAGCGGGACTCACCGGGGAGCTGTTTTTT
TRBJ1-2,-,once,TRBV7-3,CASSLGQTYGYTF,TGTGCCAGCAGCTTAGGGCAGACCTATGGCTACACCTTC
TRBJ2-7,TRBD2,-,TRBV6-2/TRBV6-3,CASSYHLAGGGEQYF,TGTGCCAGCAGTTACCACCTGGCGGGGGGGGGCGAGCAGTACTTC
TRBJ2-1,TRBD2,-,TRBV7-3,CASSLRASGLNEQFF,TGTGCCAGCAGCTTACGGGCTAGCGGGCTAAATGAGCAGTTCTTC
TRBJ1-2,-,once,TRBV29-1,CSARDQGYGYTF,TGCAGCGCCCGGGACCAAGGGTATGGCTACACCTTC
TRBJ2-3,-,-,TRBV7-3,CASSSLTDTQYF,TGTGCCAGCAGCTCGCTTACAGATACGCAGTATTTT
TRBJ2-5,-,-,TRBV28,CASRNGGEETQYF,TGTGCCAGCAGAAACGGGGGCGAAGAGACCCAGTACTTC
TRBJ2-7,-,-,TRBV3-1/TRBV3-2,CASSQGLPYEQYF,TGTGCCAGCAGCCAAGGCTTGCCCTACGAGCAGTACTTC
TRBJ1-6,-,-,TRBV2,CASSEVSPGPDSPLHF,TGTGCCAGCAGCGAAGTGTCTCCGGGTCCGGACTCACCCCTCCACTTT
TRBJ1-5,TRBD1,-,TRBV5-1,CASSLAGQGDQPQHF,TGCGCCAGCAGCTTGGCTGGACAGGGGGATCAGCCCCAGCATTTT
TRBJ2-2,TRBD1,-,TRBV5-1,CASSLPQGAGTGELFF,TGCGCCAGCAGCTTACCACAGGGGGCGGGCACCGGGGAGCTGTTTTTT
TRBJ2-7,TRBD1,-,TRBV6-1,CASSDGRQGDEQYF,TGTGCCAGCAGTGACGGTCGACAGGGGGACGAGCAGTACTTC
TRBJ2-2,TRBD1,-,TRBV28,CASRGGTGTITGELFF,TGTGCCAGTAGGGGTGGGACAGGCACCATCACCGGGGAGCTGTTTTTT
TRBJ1-5,-,-,TRBV15,CATSSGTPDQPQHF,TGTGCCACCAGCAGCGGGACACCGGATCAGCCCCAGCATTTT
TRBJ2-1,TRBD2,-,TRBV7-9,CASRITGTSGNNEQFF,TGTGCCAGCAGGATCACCGGGACTAGCGGGAACAATGAGCAGTTCTTC
TRBJ2-7,-,-,TRBV5-1,CASSLEGSSYEQYF,TGCGCCAGCAGCTTGGAGGGGAGCTCCTACGAGCAGTACTTC
TRBJ2-3,TRBD2,-,TRBV5-1,CASSDPTSGTSTDTQYF,TGCGCCAGCAGCGACCCGACTAGCGGGACTAGCACAGATACGCAGTATTTT
TRBJ1-5,-,-,TRBV11-1,CASAAGAGDQPQHF,TGTGCCAGCGCCGCGGGGGCAGGTGATCAGCCCCAGCATTTT
TRBJ1-5,-,-,TRBV9,CASSDGTKSNQPQHF,TGTGCCAGCAGTGACGGGACAAAAAGCAATCAGCCCCAGCATTTT